Below, 20 T cell receptor beta chains from the same sample are listed, as sequenced in a study of T-cell memory formation after mild COVID-19. TCRdb used MiXCR to reprocess the 5' RACE reads, holding one entry per CDR3 protein. The sample includes over 350,000 distinct CDR3 sequences, 24% of them seen just once. Sequencing was performed on PBMCs or a T cell subset sorted from them (not recorded which). The receptors were sampled from an adult woman who had mild COVID-19 (a few samples of this study predate the infection). Cell type and time point are not known.

Notes on this clonotype: The junction does not match germline at one end; this may be a read error. CDR3 in DNA: TGTGCTAGCAGCTTAGGGCACGGACCCTCCTACGAGCAGTACTTC. Translation gives CASSLGHGPSYEQYF. This sequence joins TRBV7-7 and TRBJ2-7; D gene unclear. The germline CDR1 and CDR2 sequences are SSHAT and FNYEAQ (reference sequence). The CDR3 consists of 15 residues.

The rearrangement joins TRBV7-6 to TRBJ1-1; maybe TRBD1 (5 bases). Per the germline V gene, CDR1 is SGHVS and CDR2 is FNYEAQ. CDR3 length equals 13 residues. V was trimmed by 1 base and J by 4 bases, leaving 7 bases between them. The CDR3 DNA reads as TGTGCCAGCAGCTTAGGGACAACCACTGAAGCTTTCTTT. Protein sequence: CASSLGTTTEAFF.

Only a few counts were recorded for this clonotype. The rearrangement uses TRBV7-9 and TRBJ2-5; D is ambiguous. V was trimmed by 3 bases and J by 3 bases, leaving 8 bases between them. Germline V gives CDR1 SEHNR, CDR2 FQNEAQ (reference sequence). The CDR3 spans 13 residues. This CDR3 reads CASSLNYEETQYF. The CDR3 DNA sequence: TGTGCCAGCAGCTTGAACTATGAAGAGACCCAGTACTTC.

V and J are TRBV20-1 and TRBJ1-5; D not resolved. The CDR3 runs to 14 residues. Trimming left V 0 bases short and J 0 bases short, with 6 bases between. Germline V gene lookup returns CDR1 DFQATT and CDR2 SNEGSKA (reference sequence). The CDR3 sequence: CSAREWNSNQPQHF. The DNA of the CDR3 is TGCAGTGCTAGAGAGTGGAATAGCAATCAGCCCCAGCATTTT.

This clonotype was seen only a few times. The gene calls are TRBV6-6 and TRBJ2-5, with D perhaps given as TRBD1 or TRBD2 (5 bases each). The CDR3 runs to 14 residues. Trimming took 1 base from V and 5 from J, leaving 11 bases between them. From germline, CDR1 is MNHNY and CDR2 SVGAGI (reference sequence). CDR3 coding DNA: TGTGCCAGCAGTTACTTGCCAGGGACGGAGACCCAGTACTTC. This encodes CASSYLPGTETQYF.

The chain joins TRBV5-1 to TRBJ2-2; D is uncertain. The CDR3 spans 13 residues. CDR1 is SGHRS, CDR2 YFSETQ, per germline. V dropped 4 bases and J dropped 4 bases, with 8 bases sitting between them. The CDR3 here is CASSRIPTGELFF. The CDR3 DNA is TGCGCCAGCAGCCGAATTCCCACCGGGGAGCTGTTTTTT.

The J gene is TRBJ2-1, the V gene TRBV2; D is unclear. V was shortened by 1 base and J by 5 bases, with 12 bases between the two germline ends. The length of the CDR3 is 15 residues. CDR1 is SNHLY and CDR2 is FYNNEI in the germline V gene. The CDR3 spells CASSEEGHKNNEQFF. In nucleotides, the CDR3 is TGTGCCAGCAGTGAAGAGGGTCATAAGAACAATGAGCAGTTCTTC.

The chain recombines TRBV12-3 or TRBV12-4 with TRBJ2-2; 10 bases align to TRBD2. CDR3 length: 18 amino acids. V shed 3 bases, J shed 5 bases, and the junction held 12 bases outside the gene matches. The CDR3, as DNA: TGTGCCAGCAGTTTCGGGCTAGCGGGGGCCATCCCAACCGGGGAGCTGTTTTTT. Translated, it gives CASSFGLAGAIPTGELFF.

This chain joins TRBV7-2 and TRBJ1-1, with D unclear. The CDR3 spans 14 residues. Germline assignment: CDR1 SGHTA and CDR2 FQGNSA. V gave up 5 bases and J gave up 1 base, with 11 bases separating them. CDR3: CASSLHMANTEAFF. In DNA form, the CDR3 reads TGTGCCAGCAGCCTACACATGGCGAACACTGAAGCTTTCTTT.

The CDR3 DNA reads TGTGCCAGCAGCTTAACCGACGTTTCCTCCGATACGCAGTATTTT. As protein: CASSLTDVSSDTQYF. The rearrangement links TRBV7-3 to TRBJ2-3; D not certain. The germline V gene has CDR1 SGHTA and CDR2 FQGTGA. The V end lost 0 bases, the J end lost 6 bases, and 13 bases lay between the germline ends. The CDR3 runs 15 residues. Full variable domain (remainder filled in from reference TRBV7-3 and TRBJ2-3): GAGVSQTPSNKVTEKGKYVELRCDPISGHTALYWYRQSLGQGPEFLIYFQGTGAADDSGLPNDRFFAVRPEGSVSTLKIQRTERGDSAVYLCASSLTDVSSDTQYFGPGTRLTVL.

The genes are TRBV28 and TRBJ2-1; unclear D gene. The CDR3 runs 14 residues. The ends were cut back, 3 bases at V and 6 bases at J, with 12 bases in the middle. CDR1 and CDR2 from the germline V gene are MDHEN and SYDVKM. CDR3 nucleotides: TGTGCCAGCAGTTTGAGCGAGAGGCTCAATGAGCAGTTCTTC. The encoded protein is CASSLSERLNEQFF. Full variable domain (rest looked up from reference TRBV28 and TRBJ2-1): DVKVTQSSRYLVKRTGEKVFLECVQDMDHENMFWYRQDPGLGLRLIYFSYDVKMKEKGDIPEGYSVSREKKERFSLILESASTNQTSMYLCASSLSERLNEQFFGPGTRLTVL.

The chain links TRBV7-2 to TRBJ2-3; 16 nucleotides align to TRBD2. The CDR3 length is 20 residues. Trimming cost V 3 bases and J 2 bases; bases outside gene matches: 11. CDR1 and CDR2 (germline): SGHTA, FQGNSA. Here the CDR3 reads CASSFGTGTSGRALTDTQYF. Here the CDR3 DNA reads TGTGCCAGCAGCTTTGGCACCGGGACTAGCGGGAGGGCCCTCACAGATACGCAGTATTTT.

This clonotype was observed a handful of times. This chain connects TRBV7-2 to TRBJ1-3, with D possibly being TRBD1 (5 bases). The CDR3 spans 16 residues. The germline V gene encodes CDR1 SGHTA and CDR2 FQGNSA. The V end lost 0 bases, the J end lost 4 bases, and 13 bases lay between the germline ends. CDR3 nucleotide sequence: TGTGCCAGCAGCTTAGCTCTAGTTCGGGGCGGAAACACCATATATTTT. This encodes CASSLALVRGGNTIYF.

This CDR3 reads CASSQDLPGGVYNEQFF. The DNA of the CDR3 is TGTGCCAGCAGCCAAGATCTTCCGGGGGGGGTCTACAATGAGCAGTTCTTC. The chain couples TRBV3-1 to TRBJ2-1, with 8 bases fitting TRBD2. This CDR3 has 17 residues. Germline CDR1 and CDR2: LGHDT and YNNKEL (reference sequence). The V segment lost 0 bases and the J segment 3 bases; nucleotides outside the gene matches: 7.

The rearrangement uses TRBV4-1 and TRBJ2-7, with 9 bases identical to TRBD1. V was clipped by 0 bases and J by 4 bases; unmatched bases: 4. The CDR3 consists of 15 residues. Germline lookup yields CDR1 MGHRA and CDR2 YSYEKL. The CDR3 DNA is TGCGCCAGCAGCCAAGAAGACAGGGGGGAGTACGAGCAGTACTTC. Its protein product is CASSQEDRGEYEQYF.

The chain has TRBV5-1 and TRBJ1-3; D is undetermined. Germline-derived CDR1 and CDR2 are SGHRS and YFSETQ. The CDR3 has 15 residues. V was shortened by 0 bases and J by 3 bases, with 10 bases between the two germline ends. CDR3 region: CASSLGIANGNTIYF. The CDR3 DNA reads as TGCGCCAGCAGCTTGGGCATAGCGAATGGAAACACCATATATTTT.

This clonotype was counted only a few times. This rearrangement joins TRBV24-1 to TRBJ2-3; 15 positions agree with TRBD2. CDR3 size: 16 residues. Germline CDR1 reads KGHDR; CDR2 reads SFDVKD. Germline trimming cut 7 bases from V and 6 bases from J; bases unmatched to any gene: 7. CDR3 loop: CATSPGTSGRKDTQYF. As DNA, the CDR3 is TGTGCCACCAGCCCCGGGACTAGCGGGAGGAAGGATACGCAGTATTTT.

V is TRBV7-6 and J is TRBJ1-1; D ambiguous. Germline loops: CDR1 SGHVS, CDR2 FNYEAQ. Trimming took off 0 bases at V and 7 bases at J, with 12 bases between the two ends. The CDR3 runs 14 residues. CDR3 protein: CASSLADKAGEAFF. DNA of the CDR3: TGTGCCAGCAGCTTAGCCGACAAGGCAGGTGAAGCTTTCTTT.

This clonotype was counted a few times. V is TRBV29-1 and J is TRBJ2-2; D may be TRBD2 (7 bases). Germline CDR1 is SQVTM and CDR2 is ANQGSEA. V was pared by 0 bases and J by 4 bases, with 15 bases between. The CDR3 is made up of 16 amino acids. In DNA, the CDR3 is TGCAGCGTTGAAGATCGGGCGGGGGCGATCACCGGGGAGCTGTTTTTT. Its translation is CSVEDRAGAITGELFF.

The chain has TRBV29-1 and TRBJ2-7, with TRBD1 as a possible D gene (5 bases). CDR3 size: 15 residues. With 3 bases removed from V and 6 bases from J, the gap between germline ends came to 21 bases. The germline CDR1 and CDR2 sequences are SQVTM and ANQGSEA. The CDR3 is CSVEAGKALYCEQYF. In nucleotides, the CDR3 is TGCAGCGTTGAGGCAGGGAAGGCCCTCTACTGCGAGCAGTACTTC.